A single T cell receptor beta chain is shown here with its context. Libraries were prepared by immunoSEQ multiplex PCR; TCRdb keeps only in-frame clonotypes and omits some of them. The sample carries approximately 75,000 clones, around 87% recorded once. These data are taken from a study of T cell responses to AZD1222 COVID-19 vaccine. Trimming at V came to 0 bases and at J to 4 bases, leaving 6 bases not matched to a gene. There are 16 residues in the CDR3. CDR1 and CDR2 from the germline V gene are MNHEY and SVGAGI. The chain employs TRBV6-5 and TRBJ2-5; 9 bases map to TRBD1. The receptor comes from an adult who received the AZD1222 COVID-19 vaccine. Sequenced here: peripheral blood, sampled 28 days after the second AZD1222 dose. Here the CDR3 reads CASSYSGTGRGETQYF. The CDR3 DNA is TGTGCCAGCAGTTACTCCGGGACAGGGAGGGGAGAGACCCAGTACTTC.